Here is one T cell receptor (beta chain) with its context. The data stem from a study of T cell changes during pregnancy in multiple sclerosis. Trimming cost V 4 bases and J 4 bases; bases outside gene matches: 6. CDR1 SGHDN and CDR2 FVKESK come from the germline V gene. The CDR3 loop spans 14 amino acids. The repertoire was sequenced with immunoSEQ multiplex PCR; TCRdb's copy has only in-frame clones and lacks some. The sample has tens of thousands of clones; roughly 92% are singletons. The rearrangement joins TRBV14 to TRBJ1-2; 7 nucleotides align to TRBD1. The TCR originated in a female donor in good health, enrolled as a control in a pregnancy study. The material was peripheral blood, obtained after pregnancy. This CDR3 reads CASSPSGQVYGYTF. The CDR3 region has the DNA TGTGCCAGCAGCCCATCTGGACAGGTCTATGGCTACACCTTC. The complete variable domain, with remaining parts taken from reference TRBV14 and TRBJ1-2, reads EAGVTQFPSHSVIEKGQTVTLRCDPISGHDNLYWYRRVMGKEIKFLLHFVKESKQDESGMPNNRFLAERTGGTYSTLKVQPAELEDSGVYFCASSPSGQVYGYTFGSGTRLTVV.